This paragraph reports one T cell receptor (beta chain). Seattle researchers signed up patients amid active infection and tracked them longitudinally. The record originates from a study of blood T cell repertoires in COVID-19. CDR1 and CDR2 (germline): SGHNT, YYREEE (reference sequence). The CDR3 extends over 16 amino acids. The V gene end was trimmed by 4 bases and the J gene end by 7 bases; junction bases not matched to a gene: 9. Authors' methods: How many nucleated cells were present was estimated from reference gene primer amplification. Produced via immunoSEQ multiplex PCR; TCRdb's table is partial and in-frame only. From that table come the V and J calls and clone size; the DNA was used to work out D and trimming. The profile shows some 180,000 clones, approximately 83% of them singletons.

The chain combines TRBV5-4 with TRBJ1-6; 9 bases are shared with TRBD1. The TCR sequence derives from a woman between 40 and 50 years old with COVID-19, enrolled during active disease. What was sequenced was peripheral blood. The DNA for the CDR3 is TGTGCCAGCAGCGCCGGACAGGGGAGAGTAAATTCACCCCTCCACTTT. Its protein is CASSAGQGRVNSPLHF. Supplemented by reference TRBV5-4 and TRBJ1-6, the full variable domain reads ETGVTQSPTHLIKTRGQQVTLRCSSQSGHNTVSWYQQALGQGPQFIFQYYREEENGRGNFPPRFSGLQFPNYSSELNVNALELDDSALYLCASSAGQGRVNSPLHFGNGTRLTVT.